This entry is about one TCR beta chain. Its matching antigen is unknown. Germline V gene data show CDR1 as MNHNS and CDR2 as SASEGT. The CDR3 has 14 amino acids. With 8 bases removed from V and 0 bases from J, the gap between germline ends came to 13 bases. The data belong to a study of T cells in Graves' hyperthyroidism and ophthalmopathy. Findings and limits, study-wide: Ophthalmopathy was distinguished from stable hyperthyroidism by 13 V-J signatures.

Lactation, pregnancy, other autoimmune disease or uncontrolled infection excluded patients. The blood sample dates from first hyperthyroidism diagnosis, preceding any ophthalmopathy symptoms. Fresh 10 ml peripheral blood yielded PBMCs. The CDR3 regions of TCR beta were amplified from RNA transcripts. HTBI primers drove first-round RT-PCR of the TCR CDR3. Via MiXCR, TCRdb re-called the multiplex PCR reads, giving one row per CDR3 protein. The top ten clones hold about 25% of a sample with about 260,000 distinct CDR3 sequences, 25% to 30% of them seen once. V is TRBV6-1 and J is TRBJ2-5, with a tentative D call TRBD1 (5 bases). The TCR comes from a man between 40 and 49 years old with Graves' hyperthyroidism that later progressed to Graves' ophthalmopathy. The sample was blood. The CDR3 coding sequence is TGTGCCAGCGCAAAGGGGTCGTACCAAGAGACCCAGTACTTC. Protein product: CASAKGSYQETQYF.